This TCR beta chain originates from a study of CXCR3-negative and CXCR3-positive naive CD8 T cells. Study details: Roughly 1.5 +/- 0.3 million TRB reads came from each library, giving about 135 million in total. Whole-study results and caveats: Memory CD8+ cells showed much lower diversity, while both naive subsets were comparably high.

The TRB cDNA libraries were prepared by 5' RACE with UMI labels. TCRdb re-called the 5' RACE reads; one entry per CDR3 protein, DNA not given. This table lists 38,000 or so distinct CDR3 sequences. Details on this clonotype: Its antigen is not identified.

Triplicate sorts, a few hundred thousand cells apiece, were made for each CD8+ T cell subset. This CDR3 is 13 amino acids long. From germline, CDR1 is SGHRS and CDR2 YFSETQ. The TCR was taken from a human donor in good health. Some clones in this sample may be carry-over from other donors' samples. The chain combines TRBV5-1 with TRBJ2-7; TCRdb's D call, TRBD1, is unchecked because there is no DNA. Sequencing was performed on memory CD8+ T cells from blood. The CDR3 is CASSLTGTYEQYF.